The source of this TCR beta chain is a study of cytomegalovirus exposure and HLA in healthy donors. Study-level findings and limits: For cytomegalovirus status, the classifier reportedly gave diagnoses with high specificity and sensitivity. An analysis was carried out later, and it reportedly showed fewer N-insertions in an Asian-associated ancestry cluster than the roughly 700-donor mean.

When sampled, the donors appeared nominally healthy, though they likely had unrecorded immune exposures. The PCR made use of 60 Vbeta and 13 Jbeta primers. The protocol was immunoSEQ multiplex PCR, while the TCRdb copy is restricted to in-frame clones and leaves out a portion. The repertoire shows about 130,000 clones; the top ten hold around 1.5%. As to this clone: Antigen specificity is unknown.

Per germline, CDR1 LNHDA and CDR2 SQIVND (reference sequence). The CDR3 consists of 16 residues. Unmatched junction bases numbered 7, after V lost 5 bases and J lost 2 bases. The sequenced sample consisted of PBMCs. This receptor was taken from a woman aged 35 to 49 in good health and CMV-seronegative. The rearrangement links TRBV19 to TRBJ1-3; TRBD1 agrees at 9 bases. Here the CDR3 reads CASSHRQGEPGNTIYF. CDR3 in DNA: TGTGCCAGTAGTCACCGACAGGGGGAACCTGGAAACACCATATATTTT. Full variable domain (rest looked up from reference TRBV19 and TRBJ1-3): DGGITQSPKYLFRKEGQNVTLSCEQNLNHDAMYWYRQDPGQGLRLIYYSQIVNDFQKGDIAEGYSVSREKKESFPLTVTSAQKNPTAFYLCASSHRQGEPGNTIYFGEGSWLTVV.